The next 15 T cell receptor beta chains were all read from a single sample in a study of OX40 agonist ivuxolimab in advanced cancers. Sequencing used immunoSEQ multiplex PCR; TCRdb keeps in-frame clones, though not all of them. Seen here are some 70,000 clones, 85% observed once, and the top ten hold 5.5% to 7%. The source material was CD4+ or CD8+ T cells sorted from blood, sampled in a trial of the OX40 agonist ivuxolimab. These receptors all stem from an adult with an advanced solid tumor such as melanoma, head and neck, liver or kidney cancer.

The rearrangement links TRBV9 to TRBJ1-1; D remains unclear. Germline CDR1 SGDLS, CDR2 YYNGEE. The V and J ends lost 2 bases and 2 bases respectively, with 10 bases between them. The CDR3 runs 14 residues. CDR3: CASSVGLPNTEAFF. CDR3 DNA sequence: TGTGCCAGCAGCGTTGGACTGCCAAACACTGAAGCTTTCTTT.

CDR3 loop: CASSQDGGVRTEAFF. The CDR3 nucleotides read TGCGCCAGCAGCCAAGACGGCGGGGTAAGGACTGAAGCTTTCTTT. This rearrangement joins TRBV4-3 to TRBJ1-1, with D unclear. In germline, CDR1 is LGHNA, CDR2 YSLEER. This CDR3 is built from 15 residues. The ends were cut back, 0 bases at V and 5 bases at J, with 13 bases in the middle.

This clone appeared a few times. The J gene is TRBJ2-3, the V gene TRBV19; 11 bases agree with TRBD1. The V gene's germline CDR1 is LNHDA and CDR2 SQIVND (reference sequence). V shed 2 bases, J shed 4 bases, and the junction held 5 bases outside the gene matches. The CDR3 spans 16 residues. The CDR3 nucleotides read TGTGCCAGTAGTATATGGACAGGGGGCGGCGCAGATACGCAGTATTTT. This translates into CASSIWTGGGADTQYF. Looking up the rest from reference TRBV19 and TRBJ2-3 gives the full variable domain: DGGITQSPKYLFRKEGQNVTLSCEQNLNHDAMYWYRQDPGQGLRLIYYSQIVNDFQKGDIAEGYSVSREKKESFPLTVTSAQKNPTAFYLCASSIWTGGGADTQYFGPGTRLTVL.

This clone was found a few times. The V call is TRBV5-1, the J call TRBJ2-5; TRBD1 is a possible D gene (5 bases). Trimming removed 0 bases from V and 7 bases from J, with 16 bases in between. The CDR3 runs 15 residues. Germline V CDR1 and CDR2: SGHRS, YFSETQ. The CDR3 protein is CASSLELDSLGTQYF. CDR3 DNA sequence: TGCGCCAGCAGCTTGGAGTTAGACAGTCTTGGGACCCAGTACTTC.

V usage is TRBV4-2 and J usage is TRBJ1-5; 7 bases match TRBD1. Germline V lookup: CDR1 LGHNA, CDR2 YNFKEQ. This CDR3 is built from 15 residues. Losses at the gene ends were 0 bases for V and 4 bases for J; bases not matched to a gene: 3. CDR3 in DNA: TGTGCCAGCAGCCAAGAGGACAGGACAAATCAGCCCCAGCATTTT. This codes for CASSQEDRTNQPQHF.

This clone was seen a handful of times. The genes are TRBV6-5 and TRBJ1-3; D ambiguous. Germline CDR1 and CDR2: MNHEY and SVGAGI. Trimming took 5 bases from V and 0 from J, leaving 2 bases between them. The CDR3 sequence is 12 residues long. CDR3 in DNA: TGTGCCAGCAGTCCCTCTGGAAACACCATATATTTT. As protein: CASSPSGNTIYF.

The chain employs TRBV30 and TRBJ1-5; 8 positions agree with TRBD1. CDR1 is GTSNPN, CDR2 SVGIG, per germline (reference sequence). The V and J ends lost 3 bases and 0 bases, in that order; junction bases with no gene match: 7. This CDR3 has 16 residues. The chain's CDR3 is CAWSPDRGYSNQPQHF. The CDR3 region has the DNA TGTGCCTGGAGCCCAGACAGGGGATATAGCAATCAGCCCCAGCATTTT.

The sample holds a few counts of this clone. V usage is TRBV6-1 and J usage is TRBJ2-7, with a weak D call TRBD2 (6 bases). V was pared by 7 bases and J by 2 bases, with 9 bases between. Per the germline V gene, CDR1 is MNHNS and CDR2 is SASEGT. The CDR3 extends over 12 amino acids. CDR3 sequence: CASTWGAYEQYF. CDR3 DNA: TGTGCCAGCACCTGGGGGGCCTACGAGCAGTACTTC.

This chain links TRBV19 with TRBJ1-1; 7 bases are shared with TRBD1. Trimming cost V 4 bases and J 4 bases; bases outside gene matches: 9. This CDR3 comprises 15 residues. Germline V gene data show CDR1 as LNHDA and CDR2 as SQIVND (reference sequence). This chain's CDR3 is CASSSGQAWGTEAFF. As DNA, the CDR3 is TGTGCCAGTAGTAGTGGACAGGCCTGGGGCACTGAAGCTTTCTTT.

The table lists this clone with a count of one. CDR3 in DNA: TGTGCCAGCAGCTGGACTCTGGCCGGTGAGCAGTTCTTC. It specifies CASSWTLAGEQFF. The genes are TRBV11-2 and TRBJ2-1, with D possibly matching TRBD2 (5 bases). The V gene lost 4 bases and the J gene lost 9 bases, with 13 bases spanning the gap. This CDR3 contains 13 residues. Germline V CDR1 and CDR2: SGHAT, FQNNGV.

Remarks on this clone: The same CDR3 can be traced to other DNA sequences in this sample. CDR3 in amino acids: CSARGRETQYF. As DNA, the CDR3 is TGCAGTGCTAGAGGCAGGGAGACCCAGTACTTC. The V and J genes are TRBV20-1 and TRBJ2-5; D unresolved. The CDR3 contains 11 residues. Trimming left V 1 base short and J 5 bases short, with 5 bases between. CDR1 DFQATT and CDR2 SNEGSKA come from the germline V gene (reference sequence).

The genes are TRBV14 and TRBJ2-5, with 7 positions matching TRBD1. The CDR3 has 14 amino acids. The J segment lost 7 bases and the V segment lost 4 bases, leaving 9 bases of the junction unmatched. Per germline, CDR1 SGHDN and CDR2 FVKESK. CDR3 nucleotide sequence: TGTGCCAGCAGCCGAGGACAGGTTCGGGGGACCCAGTACTTC. Protein sequence: CASSRGQVRGTQYF.

The chain joins TRBV9 to TRBJ2-3; no firm D call. With 0 bases removed from V and 5 bases from J, the gap between germline ends came to 10 bases. The germline CDR1 and CDR2 sequences are SGDLS and YYNGEE. The CDR3 totals 14 residues. CDR3: CASSVEQVGDTQYF. The CDR3 nucleotides read TGTGCCAGCAGCGTAGAGCAGGTCGGAGATACGCAGTATTTT.

This chain joins TRBV7-2 and TRBJ2-1; 7 bases are shared with TRBD2. This CDR3 has 15 residues. After removal of 4 bases from V and 7 bases from J, the junction contained 10 bases not matched to a gene. CDR1 and CDR2 from the germline V gene are SGHTA and FQGNSA. The CDR3 nucleotides are TGTGCCAGCAGCTCCCAGATTGGGAGGGAGAATGAGCAGTTCTTC. This gives the protein CASSSQIGRENEQFF. The full variable domain, in which reference TRBV7-2 and TRBJ2-1 provide the parts outside the CDR3, is GAGVSQSPSNKVTEKGKDVELRCDPISGHTALYWYRQSLGQGLEFLIYFQGNSAPDKSGLPSDRFSAERTGGSVSTLTIQRTQQEDSAVYLCASSSQIGRENEQFFGPGTRLTVL.

The V and J genes are TRBV11-2 and TRBJ2-3; no definite D call. Trimming cost V 2 bases and J 0 bases, with 12 bases left between them. Germline assignment: CDR1 SGHAT and CDR2 FQNNGV. The CDR3 sequence is 16 residues long. CDR3 bases: TGTGCCAGCAGCTTAAATCGGGCCACGAGCACAGATACGCAGTATTTT. Residues: CASSLNRATSTDTQYF.